This T cell receptor beta chain was sequenced for a study of cytomegalovirus exposure and HLA in healthy donors. Findings and caveats of the study: The authors later linked a missense DCLRE1C variant to TCR beta V- and J-gene trimming.

60 Vbeta and 13 Jbeta primers were used in PCR. The table came from immunoSEQ multiplex PCR; TCRdb's copy has only in-frame clones and leaves some out. Here the sample table reports over 100,000 clones. Turning to this clone: The antigen is unknown.

CDR3 length: 10 amino acids. V was shortened by 4 bases and J by 3 bases, with 4 bases between the two germline ends. Germline V gene sequence: CDR1 DFQATT, CDR2 SNEGSKA (reference sequence). This TCR was recovered from a woman between 40 and 50 years old in good health and CMV-seropositive. The chain joins TRBV20-1 to TRBJ2-7; no definite D call. The sequenced sample was PBMCs. CDR3 protein: CSATGYEQYF. CDR3 coding DNA: TGCAGTGCTACAGGCTACGAGCAGTACTTC.